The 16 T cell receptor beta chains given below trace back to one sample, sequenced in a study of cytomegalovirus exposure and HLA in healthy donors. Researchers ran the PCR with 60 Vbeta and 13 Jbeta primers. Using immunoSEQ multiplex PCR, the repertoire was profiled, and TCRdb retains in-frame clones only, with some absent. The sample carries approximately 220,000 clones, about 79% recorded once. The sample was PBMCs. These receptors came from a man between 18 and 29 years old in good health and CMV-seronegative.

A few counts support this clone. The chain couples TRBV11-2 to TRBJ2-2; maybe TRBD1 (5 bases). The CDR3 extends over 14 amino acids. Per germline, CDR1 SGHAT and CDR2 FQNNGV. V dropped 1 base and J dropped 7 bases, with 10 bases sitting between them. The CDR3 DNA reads TGTGCCAGCAGCTTAGTTGGGGCTGACGGGGAGCTGTTTTTT. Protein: CASSLVGADGELFF.

CDR3 loop: CASSLWDRGPSPLHF. In DNA, the CDR3 is TGTGCCAGCAGCTTGTGGGACAGGGGGCCTTCACCCCTCCACTTT. The V gene is TRBV5-6, the J gene TRBJ1-6; the match to TRBD1 covers 12 bases. There are 15 residues in the CDR3. V gave up 1 base and J gave up 9 bases; unmatched junction bases: 2. The germline V gene has CDR1 SGHDT and CDR2 YYEEEE.

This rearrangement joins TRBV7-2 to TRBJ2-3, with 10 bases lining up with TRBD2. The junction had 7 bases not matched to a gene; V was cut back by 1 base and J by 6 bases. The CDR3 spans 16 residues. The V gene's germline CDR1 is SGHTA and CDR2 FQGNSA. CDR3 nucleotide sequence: TGTGCCAGCAGCTTAGACCTAGCGGGGGCCCGGGATACGCAGTATTTT. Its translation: CASSLDLAGARDTQYF.

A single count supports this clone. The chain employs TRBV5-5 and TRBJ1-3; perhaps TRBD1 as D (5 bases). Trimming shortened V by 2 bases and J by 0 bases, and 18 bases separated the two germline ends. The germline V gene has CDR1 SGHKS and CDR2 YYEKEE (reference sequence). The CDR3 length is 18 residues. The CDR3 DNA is TGTGCCAGCAGCTTAAGACCGGGACTTCTATTCTCTGGAAACACCATATATTTT. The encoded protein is CASSLRPGLLFSGNTIYF.

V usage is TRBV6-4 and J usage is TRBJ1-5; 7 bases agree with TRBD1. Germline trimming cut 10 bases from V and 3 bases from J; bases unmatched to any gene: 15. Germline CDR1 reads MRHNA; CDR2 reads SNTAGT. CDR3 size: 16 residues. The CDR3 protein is CAIFTLYRGDNQPQHF. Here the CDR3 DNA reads TGTGCCATCTTCACCCTCTACAGGGGAGACAATCAGCCCCAGCATTTT.

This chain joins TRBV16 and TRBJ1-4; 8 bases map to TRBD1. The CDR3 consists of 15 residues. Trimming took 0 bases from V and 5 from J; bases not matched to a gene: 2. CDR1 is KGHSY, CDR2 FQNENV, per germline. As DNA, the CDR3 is TGTGCCAGCAGCCAATCTAGGGACAGGAATGAAAAACTGTTTTTT. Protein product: CASSQSRDRNEKLFF.

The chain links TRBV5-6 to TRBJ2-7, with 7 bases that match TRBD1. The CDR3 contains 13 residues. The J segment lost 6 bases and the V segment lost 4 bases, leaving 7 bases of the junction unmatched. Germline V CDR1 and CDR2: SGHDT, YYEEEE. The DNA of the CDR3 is TGTGCCAGCAGCCCGACAGGGTCCGGCGAGCAGTACTTC. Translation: CASSPTGSGEQYF.

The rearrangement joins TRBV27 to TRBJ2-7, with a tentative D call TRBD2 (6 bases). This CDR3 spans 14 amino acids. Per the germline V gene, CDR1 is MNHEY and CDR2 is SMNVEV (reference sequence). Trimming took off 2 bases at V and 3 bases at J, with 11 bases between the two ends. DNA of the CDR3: TGTGCCAGCAGTTTAATCGGGGGTGTCTACGAGCAGTACTTC. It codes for CASSLIGGVYEQYF.

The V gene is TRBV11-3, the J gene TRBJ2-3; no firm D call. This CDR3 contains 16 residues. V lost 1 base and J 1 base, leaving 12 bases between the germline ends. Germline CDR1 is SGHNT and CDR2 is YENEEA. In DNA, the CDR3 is TGTGCCAGCAGCTTAGCCCGAGGAAAAGGCACAGATACGCAGTATTTT. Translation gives CASSLARGKGTDTQYF.

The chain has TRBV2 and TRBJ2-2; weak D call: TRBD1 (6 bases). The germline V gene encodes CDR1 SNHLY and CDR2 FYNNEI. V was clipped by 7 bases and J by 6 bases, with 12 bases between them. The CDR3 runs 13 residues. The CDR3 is CASTLQGAGELFF. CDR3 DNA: TGTGCCAGCACCTTACAGGGTGCCGGGGAGCTGTTTTTT.

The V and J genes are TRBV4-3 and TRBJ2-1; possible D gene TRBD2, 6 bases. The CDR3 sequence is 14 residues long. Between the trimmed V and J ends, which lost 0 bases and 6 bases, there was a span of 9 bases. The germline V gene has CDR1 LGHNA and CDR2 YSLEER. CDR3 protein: CASSQEAGGNEQFF. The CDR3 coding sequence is TGCGCCAGCAGCCAAGAAGCCGGGGGCAATGAGCAGTTCTTC.

CDR3 DNA: TGCGCCAGCAGCCAAGGCAGGGTGGCCAATGAGCAGTTCTTC. It is translated as CASSQGRVANEQFF. The chain recombines TRBV4-3 with TRBJ2-1; the D gene is possibly TRBD1 (5 bases). The V end was cut by 1 base, the J end by 6 bases, with 10 bases between. Germline V gene sequence: CDR1 LGHNA, CDR2 YSLEER. The CDR3 is made up of 14 amino acids.

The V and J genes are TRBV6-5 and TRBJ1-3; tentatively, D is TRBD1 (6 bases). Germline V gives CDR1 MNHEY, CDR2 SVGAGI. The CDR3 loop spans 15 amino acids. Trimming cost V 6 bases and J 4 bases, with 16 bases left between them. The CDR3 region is CASRLGGGTGNTIYF. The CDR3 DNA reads TGTGCCAGCAGATTAGGGGGGGGAACAGGAAACACCATATATTTT.

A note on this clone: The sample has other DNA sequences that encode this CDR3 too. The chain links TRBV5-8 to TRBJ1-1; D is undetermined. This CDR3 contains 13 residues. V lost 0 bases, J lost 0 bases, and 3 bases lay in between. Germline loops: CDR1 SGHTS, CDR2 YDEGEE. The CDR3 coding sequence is TGTGCCAGCAGCTTGGCGGTGAACACTGAAGCTTTCTTT. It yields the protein CASSLAVNTEAFF. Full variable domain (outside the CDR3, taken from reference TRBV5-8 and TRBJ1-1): EAGVTQSPTHLIKTRGQQATLRCSPISGHTSVYWYQQALGLGLQFLLWYDEGEERNRGNFPPRFSGRQFPNYSSELNVNALELEDSALYLCASSLAVNTEAFFGQGTRLTVV.

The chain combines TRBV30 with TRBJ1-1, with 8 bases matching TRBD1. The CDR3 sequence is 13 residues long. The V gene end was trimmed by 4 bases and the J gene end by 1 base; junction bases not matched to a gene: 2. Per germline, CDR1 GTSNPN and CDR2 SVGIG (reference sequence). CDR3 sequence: CAWTGGPNTEAFF. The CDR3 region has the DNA TGTGCCTGGACAGGGGGCCCGAACACTGAAGCTTTCTTT.

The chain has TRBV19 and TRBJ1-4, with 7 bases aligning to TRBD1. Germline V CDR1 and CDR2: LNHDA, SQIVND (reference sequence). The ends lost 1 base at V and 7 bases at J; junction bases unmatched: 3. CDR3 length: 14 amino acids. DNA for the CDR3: TGTGCCAGTAGTATAGGTACAGGGGCTGAAAAACTGTTTTTT. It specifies CASSIGTGAEKLFF.